A single sample gave rise to the 28 T cell receptor beta chains below, sequenced in a study of CD8+ T cells in alopecia areata. It was cDNA, reverse transcribed from extracted RNA, that served as the sequencing template. The table came from immunoSEQ multiplex PCR; TCRdb's copy has only in-frame clones and leaves some out. The repertoire includes roughly 250,000 clones, over 45% of them detected once, and roughly 0.93% sits in the top ten. Specified treatment: oral pan-JAK inhibitor, 5-10 mg twice daily. The specimen was CD4+ T cells sorted from blood, collected at approximately week 51, from a patient treated with tofacitinib. The receptors were sampled from a human donor with alopecia areata.

This chain links TRBV29-1 with TRBJ1-2; 9 bases agree with TRBD1. The V gene's germline CDR1 is SQVTM and CDR2 ANQGSEA. CDR3 size: 13 residues. Unmatched junction bases numbered 7, after V lost 8 bases and J lost 3 bases. In DNA, the CDR3 is TGCAGCTTCGGGACAGGGAGCGACTATGGCTACACCTTC. It encodes CSFGTGSDYGYTF.

This clone has a single count. J is TRBJ1-5 and V is TRBV30; unclear D gene. The V gene lost 2 bases and the J gene lost 5 bases, with 10 bases spanning the gap. From germline, CDR1 is GTSNPN and CDR2 SVGIG (reference sequence). CDR3 length: 13 amino acids. CDR3 residues: CAWSTGIDQPQHF. As DNA, the CDR3 is TGTGCCTGGAGTACCGGGATTGATCAGCCCCAGCATTTT.

This clone has just a few counts. This rearrangement joins TRBV5-1 to TRBJ2-5; 8 bases fit TRBD2. CDR3 length equals 14 residues. Germline V CDR1 and CDR2: SGHRS, YFSETQ. Germline trimming cut 4 bases from V and 5 bases from J; bases unmatched to any gene: 7. The CDR3 sequence: CASSRWTSSETQYF. The CDR3 nucleotides read TGCGCCAGCAGCCGTTGGACTAGCTCCGAGACCCAGTACTTC.

V and J are TRBV18 and TRBJ2-1; tentatively, D is TRBD2 (6 bases). The length of the CDR3 is 12 residues. Trimming stripped 3 bases from V and 8 bases from J, with 8 bases between. The germline V gene encodes CDR1 KGHSH and CDR2 LQKENI. Here the CDR3 reads CASSPTSHEQFF. The CDR3 DNA reads as TGTGCCAGCTCACCGACTAGTCATGAGCAGTTCTTC.

The chain is built from TRBV29-1 and TRBJ2-1; no clear D gene. This CDR3 contains 11 residues. The ends were cut back, 4 bases at V and 8 bases at J, with 9 bases in the middle. Germline V gene lookup returns CDR1 SQVTM and CDR2 ANQGSEA. The CDR3 sequence is CSVGVGYEQFF. For the CDR3, the DNA is TGCAGCGTTGGAGTGGGCTATGAGCAGTTCTTC.

The rearrangement joins TRBV5-1 to TRBJ2-5; the match to TRBD1 covers 10 bases. The CDR3 contains 17 residues. The V gene's germline CDR1 is SGHRS and CDR2 YFSETQ. V was clipped by 1 base and J by 4 bases; unmatched bases: 10. The CDR3 protein is CASSLLRTGGGVETQYF. CDR3 coding DNA: TGCGCCAGCAGCTTGTTGAGGACAGGGGGAGGAGTAGAGACCCAGTACTTC. Filled out from reference TRBV5-1 and TRBJ2-5, the complete variable domain reads KAGVTQTPRYLIKTRGQQVTLSCSPISGHRSVSWYQQTPGQGLQFLFEYFSETQRNKGNFPGRFSGRQFSNSRSEMNVSTLELGDSALYLCASSLLRTGGGVETQYFGPGTRLLVL.

This chain joins TRBV5-4 and TRBJ2-2; the D gene is possibly TRBD2 (5 bases). Trimming stripped 2 bases from V and 5 bases from J, with 13 bases between. Germline V gene sequence: CDR1 SGHNT, CDR2 YYREEE (reference sequence). This CDR3 is built from 15 residues. CDR3 region: CASSFQASGTGELFF. CDR3 sequence (DNA): TGTGCCAGCAGCTTCCAGGCCTCGGGGACCGGGGAGCTGTTTTTT.

V gene TRBV30 combines with J gene TRBJ1-5; D call uncertain. This CDR3 comprises 12 residues. V was trimmed by 3 bases and J by 3 bases, leaving 6 bases between them. CDR1 and CDR2 (germline): GTSNPN, SVGIG (reference sequence). The CDR3 region has the DNA TGTGCCTGGAGCCAGCCCAATCAGCCCCAGCATTTT. This sequence encodes CAWSQPNQPQHF. The entire variable domain, with the rest obtained from reference TRBV30 and TRBJ1-5, is as follows: SQTIHQWPATLVQPVGSPLSLECTVEGTSNPNLYWYRQAAGRGLQLLFYSVGIGQISSEVPQNLSASRPQDRQFILSSKKLLLSDSGFYLCAWSQPNQPQHFGDGTRLSIL.

The V call is TRBV4-1, the J call TRBJ1-5; 7 bases map to TRBD1. The trim removed 4 bases at V and 6 bases at J, leaving 15 bases unmatched. The CDR3 has 17 residues. Germline assignment: CDR1 MGHRA and CDR2 YSYEKL. CDR3 in amino acids: CASSPGAIRQGGQPQHF. The CDR3 coding sequence is TGCGCCAGCAGCCCCGGGGCCATTCGACAGGGAGGTCAGCCCCAGCATTTT.

This clone was recorded once. The CDR3 region is CASTSLAGGLADTDTQYF. Here the CDR3 DNA reads TGCGCCAGCACTTCGCTAGCGGGGGGTCTCGCGGACACAGATACGCAGTATTTT. The rearrangement links TRBV5-1 to TRBJ2-3; 11 bases agree with TRBD2. Germline loops: CDR1 SGHRS, CDR2 YFSETQ. J was trimmed by 2 bases and V by 6 bases; bases with no gene match: 14. This CDR3 has 18 amino acids.

The V and J genes are TRBV27 and TRBJ2-5; weak D call: TRBD1 (6 bases). CDR3 length: 14 amino acids. The V and J ends lost 6 bases and 3 bases respectively, with 14 bases between them. Germline loops: CDR1 MNHEY, CDR2 SMNVEV (reference sequence). The CDR3 DNA reads as TGTGCCAGCAGGCGAAGGACAGACGAAGAGACCCAGTACTTC. It specifies CASRRRTDEETQYF.

The rearrangement joins TRBV5-1 to TRBJ1-2; 9 positions match TRBD1. The V gene's germline CDR1 is SGHRS and CDR2 YFSETQ. With V trimmed by 4 bases and J by 6 bases, 4 bases remained unmatched. There are 13 residues in the CDR3. CDR3 sequence: CASSRDRADGYTF. CDR3 nucleotides: TGCGCCAGCAGCCGGGACAGGGCGGATGGCTACACCTTC.

The CDR3, as DNA: TGTGCCAGCAGCTTAGTAATCTCCGGGGCGGGCTACACCTTC. It is translated as CASSLVISGAGYTF. The rearrangement joins TRBV7-8 to TRBJ1-2; D possibly corresponds to TRBD1 (5 bases). The CDR3 length is 14 residues. Germline CDR1 is SGHVS and CDR2 is FQNEAQ. The V gene lost 1 base and the J gene lost 8 bases, with 14 bases spanning the gap.

This rearrangement joins TRBV9 to TRBJ1-1; 10 bases match TRBD1. Germline V gene sequence: CDR1 SGDLS, CDR2 YYNGEE. The CDR3 has 16 amino acids. V trimming: 4 bases; J trimming: 5 bases; junction bases outside the gene matches: 11. Written as DNA, the CDR3 is TGTGCCAGCAGCCCAATTGACAGGGGGCTAAGGACTGAAGCTTTCTTT. This translates into CASSPIDRGLRTEAFF.

V and J are TRBV29-1 and TRBJ2-7; 9 nucleotides line up with TRBD1. This CDR3 contains 12 residues. Looked up from germline, CDR1 is SQVTM and CDR2 is ANQGSEA. With 6 bases clipped from V and 3 bases from J, the junction kept 3 bases outside the gene matches. This CDR3 is CSVLDRGYEQYF. CDR3 in DNA: TGCAGCGTACTGGACAGGGGCTACGAGCAGTACTTC.

This clone was seen a handful of times. J is TRBJ1-4 and V is TRBV30; D is perhaps TRBD1 (5 bases). There are 15 residues in the CDR3. The V end lost 0 bases, the J end lost 6 bases, and 14 bases lay between the germline ends. Germline loops: CDR1 GTSNPN, CDR2 SVGIG (reference sequence). CDR3 coding DNA: TGTGCCTGGAGTGTATACCCCCAGGGAGATGAAAAACTGTTTTTT. Protein product: CAWSVYPQGDEKLFF.

V gene TRBV7-9 combines with J gene TRBJ2-5; TRBD2 matches 11 bases. The junction had 4 bases not matched to a gene; V was cut back by 3 bases and J by 4 bases. CDR3 size: 15 residues. Germline V gives CDR1 SEHNR, CDR2 FQNEAQ (reference sequence). In nucleotides, the CDR3 is TGTGCCAGCAGCTTCTTAGCGGGGGGGCCAGAGACCCAGTACTTC. Its protein is CASSFLAGGPETQYF.

V usage is TRBV29-1 and J usage is TRBJ2-7; 9 bases are a match to TRBD1. CDR1 is SQVTM and CDR2 is ANQGSEA in the germline V gene. CDR3 length: 14 residues. The V gene end was trimmed by 1 base and the J gene end by 3 bases; junction bases not matched to a gene: 4. The CDR3 protein is CSVEVTGGVYEQYF. The DNA of the CDR3 is TGCAGCGTTGAAGTGACAGGGGGTGTCTACGAGCAGTACTTC.

The genes are TRBV7-2 and TRBJ2-4; 10 positions agree with TRBD2. The CDR3 covers 16 residues. V was pared by 2 bases and J by 4 bases, with 5 bases of the junction left unmatched. Per germline, CDR1 SGHTA and CDR2 FQGNSA. The CDR3 DNA reads as TGTGCCAGCAGCTTATTAGCGGGGGGACTTAAAAACATTCAGTACTTC. Translating it yields CASSLLAGGLKNIQYF.

V gene TRBV7-3 combines with J gene TRBJ2-5; D uncertain. V was clipped by 2 bases and J by 2 bases, with 12 bases between them. CDR3 length: 15 amino acids. Germline V gene data show CDR1 as SGHTA and CDR2 as FQGTGA. The CDR3 protein is CASSLGYSEQETQYF. In DNA form, the CDR3 reads TGTGCCAGCAGCTTAGGTTACAGCGAACAAGAGACCCAGTACTTC.

The chain links TRBV29-1 to TRBJ1-2; TRBD1 matches 12 bases. Germline V gene data show CDR1 as SQVTM and CDR2 as ANQGSEA. V shed 4 bases and J 4 bases; nucleotides not matched to a gene: 4. The CDR3 totals 14 residues. In DNA form, the CDR3 reads TGCAGCGTTGGGGGACAGGGGGCGATCTATGGCTACACCTTC. Translating it yields CSVGGQGAIYGYTF.

The sample holds a few counts of this clone. This sequence joins TRBV18 and TRBJ2-1; tentatively, D is TRBD1 or TRBD2 (5 bases each). Germline assignment: CDR1 KGHSH and CDR2 LQKENI. Trimming removed 9 bases at V and 3 bases at J, with 12 bases between. CDR3 size: 13 residues. The CDR3 DNA reads TGTGCCAGTTCGAGGGACGGCTACAATGAGCAGTTCTTC. Its translation: CASSRDGYNEQFF.

The chain has TRBV7-9 and TRBJ2-2; D uncertain. The CDR3 has 17 residues. Trimming stripped 5 bases from V and 4 bases from J, with 20 bases between. Germline V CDR1 and CDR2: SEHNR, FQNEAQ (reference sequence). CDR3 DNA: TGTGCCAGCAGCCCCCGGCTAGTCCCTTCGAGCACCGGGGAGCTGTTTTTT. Translated, it gives CASSPRLVPSSTGELFF. Full variable domain (missing parts from reference TRBV7-9 and TRBJ2-2): DTGVSQNPRHKITKRGQNVTFRCDPISEHNRLYWYRQTLGQGPEFLTYFQNEAQLEKSRLLSDRFSAERPKGSFSTLEIQRTEQGDSAMYLCASSPRLVPSSTGELFFGEGSRLTVL.

This clone came up a few times. The rearrangement uses TRBV5-1 and TRBJ1-1, with D maybe TRBD1 (6 bases). The CDR3 has 16 residues. Germline CDR1 and CDR2: SGHRS and YFSETQ. The V gene lost 2 bases and the J gene lost 0 bases, with 14 bases spanning the gap. The CDR3 coding sequence is TGCGCCAGCAGCTTTAGACAGGTAGACATGAACACTGAAGCTTTCTTT. Translating gives CASSFRQVDMNTEAFF.

CDR3 in amino acids: CASSKGLLETQYF. The CDR3 coding sequence is TGTGCCAGCAGTAAAGGGTTGTTGGAGACCCAGTACTTC. This chain connects TRBV2 to TRBJ2-5; D unresolved. This CDR3 comprises 13 residues. The germline V and J ends were trimmed by 5 bases and 5 bases, with 12 bases remaining between them. Germline assignment: CDR1 SNHLY and CDR2 FYNNEI.

This clone was observed a handful of times. The V and J genes are TRBV19 and TRBJ1-6, with D uncertain. CDR1 is LNHDA and CDR2 is SQIVND in the germline V gene (reference sequence). The length of the CDR3 is 12 residues. V dropped 7 bases and J dropped 10 bases, with 11 bases sitting between them. The CDR3 spells CASMSLGSPLHF. The DNA of the CDR3 is TGTGCCAGTATGTCCTTAGGCTCACCCCTCCACTTT.

Only one count was recorded for this clone. The chain couples TRBV27 to TRBJ1-5, with D tentatively TRBD1 (6 bases). The CDR3 length is 15 residues. From germline, CDR1 is MNHEY and CDR2 SMNVEV (reference sequence). V was cut by 8 bases and J by 3 bases, with 17 bases left in between. This CDR3 reads CASSFGGRTNQPQHF. The CDR3 DNA reads as TGTGCCAGCTCCTTCGGGGGGCGAACCAATCAGCCCCAGCATTTT.

The CDR3 protein is CASNRQVPGPLHF. The CDR3 DNA follows: TGTGCCAGCAACCGACAAGTTCCGGGGCCCCTCCACTTT. V usage is TRBV2 and J usage is TRBJ1-6, with D unresolved. Trimming took 7 bases from V and 13 from J, leaving 17 bases between them. Per the germline V gene, CDR1 is SNHLY and CDR2 is FYNNEI. The CDR3 runs 13 residues.